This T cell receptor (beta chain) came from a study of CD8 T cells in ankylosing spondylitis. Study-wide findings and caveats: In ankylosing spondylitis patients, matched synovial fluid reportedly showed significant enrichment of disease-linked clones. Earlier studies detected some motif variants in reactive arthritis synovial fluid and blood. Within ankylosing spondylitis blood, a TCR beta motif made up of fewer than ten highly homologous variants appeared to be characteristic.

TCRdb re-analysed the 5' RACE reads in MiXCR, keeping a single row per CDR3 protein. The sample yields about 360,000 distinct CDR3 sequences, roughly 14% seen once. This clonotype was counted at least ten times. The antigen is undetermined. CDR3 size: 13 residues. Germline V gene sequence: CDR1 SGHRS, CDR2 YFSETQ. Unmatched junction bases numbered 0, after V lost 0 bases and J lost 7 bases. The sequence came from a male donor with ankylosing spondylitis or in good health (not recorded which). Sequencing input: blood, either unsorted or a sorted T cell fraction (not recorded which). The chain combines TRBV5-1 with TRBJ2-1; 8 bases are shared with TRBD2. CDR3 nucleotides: TGCGCCAGCAGCTTGGAGCGGGGGAATGAGCAGTTCTTC. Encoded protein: CASSLERGNEQFF.